Following are 17 T cell receptor beta chains from one sample sequenced in a study of T cells in Graves' hyperthyroidism and ophthalmopathy (dated by TCRdb to between 2018 and 2021). The method behind the library was multiplex PCR. The sequencing machine was an Illumina HiSeq 2000. TCR beta CDR3 regions were amplified from RNA transcripts. For the first round of RT-PCR on the TCR CDR3, the HTBI primer set was used together with the Qiagen OneStep RT-PCR kit. TCRdb reran the public reads through fastp at Q25 and MiXCR, keeping productive beta chains. Rows with a matching CDR3 protein are joined into one entry that keeps the most common DNA and genes. The table for this sample lists fewer than 550,000 distinct CDR3 sequences; 15% to 18% of them were counted only once. The ten most abundant clones make up over 7.5% of the sample. Sequenced: blood. All receptors come from a woman aged 18-35 years with Graves' hyperthyroidism.

The V gene is TRBV10-3, the J gene TRBJ2-3; perhaps TRBD2 as D (7 bases). Germline V gives CDR1 ENHRY, CDR2 SYGVKD. The CDR3 consists of 16 residues. The V and J ends lost 4 bases and 1 base respectively, with 15 bases between them. The CDR3 loop reads CAISVSAGAGTDTQYF. CDR3 DNA sequence: TGTGCCATCAGTGTGTCGGCGGGGGCTGGCACAGATACGCAGTATTTT.

In this sample, this clonotype turned up many times. The chain has TRBV5-5 and TRBJ2-7; TRBD1 or TRBD2 may be the D gene (5 bases each). Between the trimmed V and J ends, which lost 5 bases and 0 bases, there was a span of 15 bases. This CDR3 comprises 15 residues. Germline CDR1 and CDR2: SGHKS and YYEKEE (reference sequence). CDR3 DNA sequence: TGTGCCAGCAGTACGGGACCACAAACCTCCTACGAGCAGTACTTC. Protein product: CASSTGPQTSYEQYF.

This clonotype was seen at least ten times. The chain employs TRBV28 and TRBJ2-7; 10 positions agree with TRBD2. V shed 5 bases, J shed 0 bases, and the junction held 4 bases outside the gene matches. Germline V lookup: CDR1 MDHEN, CDR2 SYDVKM. The CDR3 has 15 amino acids. The chain's CDR3 is CASSATSGASYEQYF. The CDR3 DNA reads as TGTGCCAGCAGTGCAACTAGCGGGGCCTCCTACGAGCAGTACTTC. Combining the CDR3 with reference TRBV28 and TRBJ2-7 gives the whole variable domain DVKVTQSSRYLVKRTGEKVFLECVQDMDHENMFWYRQDPGLGLRLIYFSYDVKMKEKGDIPEGYSVSREKKERFSLILESASTNQTSMYLCASSATSGASYEQYFGPGTRLTVT.

This clonotype was seen at least ten times. This sequence joins TRBV20-1 and TRBJ1-2; D is unclear. CDR3 length: 11 amino acids. CDR1 and CDR2 from the germline V gene are DFQATT and SNEGSKA (reference sequence). V dropped 3 bases and J dropped 8 bases, with 10 bases sitting between them. CDR3 coding DNA: TGCAGTGCTAGTCCCCCCTGGGGCTACACCTTC. Its protein product is CSASPPWGYTF.

The chain joins TRBV4-1 to TRBJ1-1; 7 positions agree with TRBD1. CDR1 and CDR2 (germline): MGHRA, YSYEKL. The CDR3 length is 14 residues. The V segment lost 4 bases and the J segment 4 bases; nucleotides outside the gene matches: 6. In DNA, the CDR3 is TGCGCCAGCAGCCGAGTAACAGGGGTCACTGAAGCTTTCTTT. Its translation: CASSRVTGVTEAFF.

V gene TRBV7-6 combines with J gene TRBJ2-2; TRBD1 aligns across 7 bases. The germline V gene has CDR1 SGHVS and CDR2 FNYEAQ. This CDR3 comprises 15 residues. Trimming took 5 bases from V and 5 from J; bases not matched to a gene: 8. The CDR3 here is CASSPGQEGTGELFF. CDR3 coding DNA: TGTGCCAGCAGCCCCGGACAGGAAGGGACCGGGGAGCTGTTTTTT.

This clonotype was seen repeatedly, ten times or more. This chain joins TRBV19 and TRBJ2-2; D is unresolved. CDR3 length: 16 amino acids. Trimming removed 5 bases from V and 4 bases from J, with 17 bases in between. CDR1 and CDR2 from the germline V gene are LNHDA and SQIVND (reference sequence). The CDR3 region has the DNA TGTGCCAGTAGTTACCTTTACGGCCGTCCCACCGGGGAGCTGTTTTTT. It yields the protein CASSYLYGRPTGELFF.

This clonotype was detected ten times or more. The rearrangement uses TRBV12-3 or TRBV12-4 and TRBJ1-4; D call uncertain. V shed 6 bases and J shed 2 bases, with 4 bases lying between them. CDR3 length equals 12 residues. The CDR3 nucleotides are TGTGCCAGCAGCCTGACTAATGAAAAACTGTTTTTT. Its translation is CASSLTNEKLFF.

This clonotype was seen many times. The chain employs TRBV20-1 and TRBJ2-1; 8 nucleotides align to TRBD2. J gave up 8 bases and V 3 bases, and 12 bases lay outside the gene matches. Germline CDR1 reads DFQATT; CDR2 reads SNEGSKA (reference sequence). The CDR3 sequence is 15 residues long. CDR3 in amino acids: CSASLAAGGVYEQFF. The CDR3, as DNA: TGCAGTGCTAGCCTGGCGGCCGGGGGGGTTTATGAGCAGTTCTTC.

This clonotype was seen at least ten times. The chain combines TRBV7-9 with TRBJ2-3; D call uncertain. V was pared by 5 bases and J by 4 bases, with 10 bases between. Germline V gives CDR1 SEHNR, CDR2 FQNEAQ (reference sequence). CDR3 size: 13 residues. In nucleotides, the CDR3 is TGTGCCAGCAGCCCCCGGTGGGCAGATACGCAGTATTTT. This translates into CASSPRWADTQYF.

This clonotype was seen repeatedly, ten times or more. The V gene is TRBV7-3, the J gene TRBJ2-3; 7 bases line up with TRBD1. The CDR3 totals 14 residues. The germline gives CDR1 SGHTA, CDR2 FQGTGA. V lost 4 bases to trimming and J lost 4 bases; unmatched junction nucleotides: 5. This CDR3 reads CASSSDRVADTQYF. Here the CDR3 DNA reads TGTGCCAGCAGCTCCGACAGGGTGGCAGATACGCAGTATTTT.

The table lists this clonotype with many counts. The rearrangement joins TRBV5-1 to TRBJ2-3; 9 nucleotides line up with TRBD2. CDR1 and CDR2 (germline): SGHRS, YFSETQ. Trimming cost V 9 bases and J 2 bases; bases outside gene matches: 7. The CDR3 sequence is 14 residues long. Here the CDR3 DNA reads TGCGCCACCGATAGCGGGAGCTCCACAGATACGCAGTATTTT. Amino acid sequence: CATDSGSSTDTQYF.

This clonotype has just a few counts. This rearrangement joins TRBV9 to TRBJ2-5; D is possibly TRBD1 (6 bases). Trimming stripped 4 bases from V and 7 bases from J, with 23 bases between. Germline CDR1 is SGDLS and CDR2 is YYNGEE. The CDR3 loop spans 16 amino acids. The CDR3 is CASSPHPMGAMATQYF. CDR3 bases: TGTGCCAGCAGCCCTCACCCGATGGGGGCAATGGCGACCCAGTACTTC.

This chain links TRBV4-2 with TRBJ2-3; 10 bases fit TRBD2. With V trimmed by 2 bases and J by 6 bases, 11 bases remained unmatched. The CDR3 has 17 amino acids. The germline CDR1 and CDR2 sequences are LGHNA and YNFKEQ. This CDR3 reads CASSQKGSGGGPDTQYF. The CDR3 DNA reads as TGTGCCAGCAGCCAAAAGGGAAGCGGGGGGGGACCGGATACGCAGTATTTT.

This clonotype was observed at least ten times. CDR3 amino acids: CATSRDSPGLTSYEQYF. In DNA form, the CDR3 reads TGTGCCACCAGCAGAGATTCGCCAGGGCTTACCTCCTACGAGCAGTACTTC. V and J are TRBV15 and TRBJ2-7; maybe TRBD1 (5 bases). CDR1 and CDR2 from the germline V gene are LNHNV and YYDKDF (reference sequence). The CDR3 has 17 residues. V shed 0 bases and J shed 0 bases, with 15 bases lying between them.

This clonotype showed up many times. The chain is built from TRBV6-1 and TRBJ1-2, with D unclear. The CDR3 spans 13 residues. V lost 1 base to trimming and J lost 4 bases, with 7 bases between them. The germline V gene encodes CDR1 MNHNS and CDR2 SASEGT. The CDR3 sequence is CASSEGTFYGYTF. In nucleotides, the CDR3 is TGTGCCAGCAGTGAAGGTACTTTCTATGGCTACACCTTC.

This clonotype showed up many times. The V call is TRBV30, the J call TRBJ2-5, with D unclear. The length of the CDR3 is 12 residues. Trimming removed 1 base from V and 0 bases from J, with 3 bases in between. The V gene's germline CDR1 is GTSNPN and CDR2 SVGIG (reference sequence). The CDR3 protein is CAWSAYQETQYF. The CDR3 DNA reads TGTGCCTGGAGTGCGTACCAAGAGACCCAGTACTTC.